Shown below are 18 T cell receptor beta chains from a single sample sequenced in a study of identifying expanded T cells in peripheral blood. Clones were sequenced by immunoSEQ multiplex PCR, and TCRdb holds only the in-frame ones, with some missing. The data show some 65,000 clones, about four fifths seen once. The specimen was blood. The receptors derive from a person aged 18 to 75 in good health.

CDR3 bases: TGTGCCAGCAGTCCAGGGTCAGATACGCAGTATTTT. Encoded protein: CASSPGSDTQYF. The V call is TRBV28, the J call TRBJ2-3; a possible D gene is TRBD1 (5 bases). CDR3 length: 12 amino acids. The V end was cut by 5 bases, the J end by 4 bases, with 7 bases between. The germline gives CDR1 MDHEN, CDR2 SYDVKM.

The CDR3 region is CASSLALGPAYEQYF. In DNA, the CDR3 is TGCGCCAGCAGCTTGGCGTTAGGTCCCGCCTACGAGCAGTACTTC. This rearrangement joins TRBV5-1 to TRBJ2-7; D unresolved. Germline V CDR1 and CDR2: SGHRS, YFSETQ. This CDR3 contains 15 residues. V lost 0 bases, J lost 2 bases, and 12 bases lay in between.

This chain joins TRBV2 and TRBJ1-4; tentatively, D is TRBD1 (6 bases). The CDR3 loop spans 15 amino acids. CDR1 is SNHLY and CDR2 is FYNNEI in the germline V gene. V was clipped by 7 bases and J by 0 bases, with 12 bases between them. CDR3 in amino acids: CASKKDSATNEKLFF. The CDR3 DNA sequence: TGTGCCAGCAAGAAGGACAGTGCAACTAATGAAAAACTGTTTTTT.

The gene calls are TRBV10-3 and TRBJ2-3; 13 bases fit TRBD2. The CDR3 contains 17 residues. CDR1 and CDR2 (germline): ENHRY, SYGVKD. V lost 4 bases and J lost 1; bases outside the gene matches: 5. CDR3 sequence reads: CAISALAGGTGTDTQYF. The CDR3 DNA reads as TGTGCCATCAGTGCACTAGCGGGGGGGACGGGCACAGATACGCAGTATTTT.

This clone was counted only a few times. The rearrangement joins TRBV14 to TRBJ2-2; D possibly matches TRBD1 or TRBD2 (5 bases each). The V gene's germline CDR1 is SGHDN and CDR2 FVKESK. Trimming took off 4 bases at V and 5 bases at J, with 8 bases between the two ends. The CDR3 spans 13 residues. The CDR3 region has the DNA TGTGCCAGCAGCCGCAGGGAGACCGGGGAGCTGTTTTTT. Translated: CASSRRETGELFF. Based on the CDR3 plus reference TRBV14 and TRBJ2-2, the full variable domain is EAGVTQFPSHSVIEKGQTVTLRCDPISGHDNLYWYRRVMGKEIKFLLHFVKESKQDESGMPNNRFLAERTGGTYSTLKVQPAELEDSGVYFCASSRRETGELFFGEGSRLTVL.

The V call is TRBV19, the J call TRBJ2-2, with unresolved D. V lost 1 base to trimming and J lost 2 bases, with 5 bases between them. The CDR3 is 14 amino acids. Germline V gene sequence: CDR1 LNHDA, CDR2 SQIVND (reference sequence). DNA of the CDR3: TGTGCCAGTAGTATAGCGGCAAACACCGGGGAGCTGTTTTTT. It translates to CASSIAANTGELFF.

The chain uses TRBV6-5 and TRBJ1-1; D gene unclear. Trimming shortened V by 6 bases and J by 0 bases, and 8 bases separated the two germline ends. Germline V CDR1 and CDR2: MNHEY, SVGAGI. This CDR3 comprises 13 residues. DNA of the CDR3: TGTGCCAGCAGGGTTGAAGTGAACACTGAAGCTTTCTTT. Translation: CASRVEVNTEAFF.

The J gene is TRBJ2-1, the V gene TRBV4-3; 7 bases are shared with TRBD2. CDR1 is LGHNA and CDR2 is YSLEER in the germline V gene. CDR3 size: 15 residues. After removal of 0 bases from V and 6 bases from J, the junction contained 5 bases not matched to a gene. This chain's CDR3 is CASSQEVAGFNEQFF. As DNA, the CDR3 is TGCGCCAGCAGCCAAGAGGTAGCGGGCTTCAATGAGCAGTTCTTC.

This sequence joins TRBV15 and TRBJ2-1, with no clear D. Trimming cost V 0 bases and J 8 bases, with 11 bases left between them. Per the germline V gene, CDR1 is LNHNV and CDR2 is YYDKDF (reference sequence). This CDR3 has 14 residues. The CDR3 nucleotides read TGTGCCACCAGCAGAGAAGTCCTTCTGGATGAGCAGTTCTTC. This translates into CATSREVLLDEQFF.

The rearrangement uses TRBV30 and TRBJ2-3, with 10 bases fitting TRBD2. The CDR3 runs to 15 residues. Trimming took 5 bases from V and 2 from J; bases not matched to a gene: 7. Germline V CDR1 and CDR2: GTSNPN, SVGIG (reference sequence). The CDR3 here is CAWARLAGFTDTQYF. Here the CDR3 DNA reads TGTGCCTGGGCCCGACTAGCGGGTTTCACAGATACGCAGTATTTT.

V and J are TRBV6-6 and TRBJ1-5, with 7 bases aligning to TRBD1. Germline V gene sequence: CDR1 MNHNY, CDR2 SVGAGI (reference sequence). Losses at the gene ends were 0 bases for V and 6 bases for J; bases not matched to a gene: 5. This CDR3 has 15 residues. CDR3 amino acids: CASSYSARGAQPQHF. CDR3 nucleotides: TGTGCCAGCAGTTACTCTGCCAGGGGGGCTCAGCCCCAGCATTTT.

The J gene is TRBJ2-5, the V gene TRBV4-1; D is unresolved. Gene TRBJ2-7 matches the end of the DNA better, so the J call may be wrong. The CDR3 runs 15 residues. CDR1 is MGHRA and CDR2 is YSYEKL in the germline V gene. The CDR3 DNA sequence: TGCGCCAGCAGCCAGGTTGGGTCTAGGGCCTACGAGCAGTACTTC. It codes for CASSQVGSRAYEQYF.

The CDR3 nucleotides are TGTGCCAGCAGCGTAGCCGGGACAGCGAACACCGGGGAGCTGTTTTTT. It is translated as CASSVAGTANTGELFF. The chain employs TRBV9 and TRBJ2-2, with 7 bases fitting TRBD1. The CDR3 spans 16 residues. The ends lost 0 bases at V and 0 bases at J; junction bases unmatched: 2. Germline CDR1 is SGDLS and CDR2 is YYNGEE.

The V call is TRBV11-2, the J call TRBJ2-5; no definite D call. V was clipped by 5 bases and J by 5 bases, with 12 bases between them. Germline V gene data show CDR1 as SGHAT and CDR2 as FQNNGV. The length of the CDR3 is 13 residues. The CDR3 protein is CASSPHLGETQYF. In nucleotides, the CDR3 is TGTGCCAGCAGCCCCCACTTAGGGGAGACCCAGTACTTC.

This clone has only one observation. V usage is TRBV29-1 and J usage is TRBJ1-4; possible D gene TRBD1, 6 bases. CDR3 size: 14 residues. Looked up from germline, CDR1 is SQVTM and CDR2 is ANQGSEA. The V end lost 7 bases, the J end lost 4 bases, and 16 bases lay between the germline ends. The CDR3 is CSGGWGARNEKLFF. CDR3 nucleotide sequence: TGCAGCGGGGGCTGGGGGGCCCGTAATGAAAAACTGTTTTTT. The full variable domain, rest sourced from reference TRBV29-1 and TRBJ1-4, is SAVISQKPSRDICQRGTSLTIQCQVDSQVTMMFWYRQQPGQSLTLIATANQGSEATYESGFVIDKFPISRPNLTFSTLTVSNMSPEDSSIYLCSGGWGARNEKLFFGSGTQLSVL.

J is TRBJ2-1 and V is TRBV10-3; 13 bases are a match to TRBD2. Germline V lookup: CDR1 ENHRY, CDR2 SYGVKD. The CDR3 extends over 16 amino acids. Losses at the gene ends were 4 bases for V and 9 bases for J; bases not matched to a gene: 9. The CDR3, as DNA: TGTGCCATCAGTGCCGGGACTAGCGGGAAGGCGAGTGAGCAGTTCTTC. Translation: CAISAGTSGKASEQFF.

This chain joins TRBV19 and TRBJ2-5; D perhaps matches TRBD2 (6 bases). V lost 5 bases and J 2 bases, leaving 15 bases between the germline ends. Per the germline V gene, CDR1 is LNHDA and CDR2 is SQIVND (reference sequence). The CDR3 runs 15 residues. CDR3 nucleotides: TGTGCCAGTAGTCTCTCACGGGGGAAGCAAGAGACCCAGTACTTC. Translating it yields CASSLSRGKQETQYF.

A note on this clone: The sample carries other DNA sequences with the same CDR3. The rearrangement uses TRBV5-1 and TRBJ2-3; no clear D. This CDR3 has 12 residues. The ends were cut back, 7 bases at V and 1 base at J, with 7 bases in the middle. Germline V gene lookup returns CDR1 SGHRS and CDR2 YFSETQ. The CDR3 region has the DNA TGCGCCAGCTCCCGGGGCACAGATACGCAGTATTTT. It codes for CASSRGTDTQYF.